One sample yielded the 8 T cell receptor beta chains listed below, sequenced in a study of blood T cell repertoires in COVID-19. The assay was immunoSEQ multiplex PCR, and TCRdb's table has in-frame clones only and misses some. The sample has over 400,000 clones; just over 85% are singletons. The material sequenced was peripheral blood. Receptor source: a woman under 40 with active or convalescent COVID-19.

The chain uses TRBV6-1 and TRBJ2-3; TRBD2 aligns across 10 bases. The germline V gene encodes CDR1 MNHNS and CDR2 SASEGT. The CDR3 runs to 18 residues. V trimming: 0 bases; J trimming: 6 bases; junction bases outside the gene matches: 12. The CDR3 is CASSEAGSSGSWGDTQYF. The CDR3 coding sequence is TGTGCCAGCAGTGAAGCGGGTTCTAGCGGGAGTTGGGGGGATACGCAGTATTTT.

The V and J genes are TRBV3-1 (or the pseudogene TRBV3-2) and TRBJ1-5; TRBD1 aligns across 9 bases. Losses at the gene ends were 4 bases for V and 5 bases for J; bases not matched to a gene: 3. CDR1 and CDR2 from the germline V gene are LGHDT and YNNKEL (reference sequence). The length of the CDR3 is 14 residues. The DNA of the CDR3 is TGTGCCAGCAGCCCGGGACAGGGAGATCAGCCCCAGCATTTT. This gives the protein CASSPGQGDQPQHF.

The chain recombines TRBV5-5 with TRBJ1-2; D unresolved. The CDR3 is 14 amino acids. Trimming pared 1 base from V and 0 bases from J, leaving 7 bases between. Germline CDR1 is SGHKS and CDR2 is YYEKEE (reference sequence). The CDR3 nucleotides are TGTGCCAGCAGCTTGAGTTCGGCTAACTATGGCTACACCTTC. This gives the protein CASSLSSANYGYTF.

Here the CDR3 reads CASGKGDYGYTF. The CDR3, as DNA: TGCGCCAGCGGGAAAGGGGACTATGGCTACACCTTC. The chain recombines TRBV4-1 with TRBJ1-2, with D possibly TRBD1 on 5 matching bases. The CDR3 loop spans 12 amino acids. With 8 bases removed from V and 3 bases from J, the gap between germline ends came to 10 bases. Germline V gene data show CDR1 as MGHRA and CDR2 as YSYEKL.

The chain combines TRBV2 with TRBJ2-5; TRBD1 might be the D (6 bases). CDR1 SNHLY and CDR2 FYNNEI come from the germline V gene. The CDR3 is 14 residues long. Trimming removed 4 bases from V and 1 base from J, with 10 bases in between. Here the CDR3 reads CASSVGHIQETQYF. The CDR3 DNA reads as TGTGCCAGCAGTGTGGGACATATCCAAGAGACCCAGTACTTC.

The J gene is TRBJ1-2, the V gene TRBV7-9, with a weak D call TRBD1 (5 bases). Germline values: CDR1 SEHNR, CDR2 FQNEAQ (reference sequence). The V end was cut by 5 bases, the J end by 3 bases, with 13 bases between. CDR3 length: 14 amino acids. The DNA for the CDR3 is TGTGCCAGCAGCCCGGCGGGGGGTTACTATGGCTACACCTTC. Protein product: CASSPAGGYYGYTF.

The J gene is TRBJ2-1, the V gene TRBV6-5; D ambiguous. CDR1 and CDR2 from the germline V gene are MNHEY and SVGAGI. The CDR3 loop spans 14 amino acids. Deletions cut 2 bases from V and 5 bases from J, with 10 bases between. CDR3 amino acids: CASSYAAENNEQFF. CDR3 DNA: TGTGCCAGCAGTTACGCTGCAGAAAACAATGAGCAGTTCTTC.

The V call is TRBV6-5, the J call TRBJ2-4; 9 nucleotides agree with TRBD1. The CDR3 has 13 residues. Germline values: CDR1 MNHEY, CDR2 SVGAGI. V lost 9 bases, J lost 8 bases, and 8 bases stayed unmatched. This CDR3 is CASKQGAEYIQYF. In DNA form, the CDR3 reads TGTGCCAGTAAACAGGGGGCTGAATACATTCAGTACTTC.